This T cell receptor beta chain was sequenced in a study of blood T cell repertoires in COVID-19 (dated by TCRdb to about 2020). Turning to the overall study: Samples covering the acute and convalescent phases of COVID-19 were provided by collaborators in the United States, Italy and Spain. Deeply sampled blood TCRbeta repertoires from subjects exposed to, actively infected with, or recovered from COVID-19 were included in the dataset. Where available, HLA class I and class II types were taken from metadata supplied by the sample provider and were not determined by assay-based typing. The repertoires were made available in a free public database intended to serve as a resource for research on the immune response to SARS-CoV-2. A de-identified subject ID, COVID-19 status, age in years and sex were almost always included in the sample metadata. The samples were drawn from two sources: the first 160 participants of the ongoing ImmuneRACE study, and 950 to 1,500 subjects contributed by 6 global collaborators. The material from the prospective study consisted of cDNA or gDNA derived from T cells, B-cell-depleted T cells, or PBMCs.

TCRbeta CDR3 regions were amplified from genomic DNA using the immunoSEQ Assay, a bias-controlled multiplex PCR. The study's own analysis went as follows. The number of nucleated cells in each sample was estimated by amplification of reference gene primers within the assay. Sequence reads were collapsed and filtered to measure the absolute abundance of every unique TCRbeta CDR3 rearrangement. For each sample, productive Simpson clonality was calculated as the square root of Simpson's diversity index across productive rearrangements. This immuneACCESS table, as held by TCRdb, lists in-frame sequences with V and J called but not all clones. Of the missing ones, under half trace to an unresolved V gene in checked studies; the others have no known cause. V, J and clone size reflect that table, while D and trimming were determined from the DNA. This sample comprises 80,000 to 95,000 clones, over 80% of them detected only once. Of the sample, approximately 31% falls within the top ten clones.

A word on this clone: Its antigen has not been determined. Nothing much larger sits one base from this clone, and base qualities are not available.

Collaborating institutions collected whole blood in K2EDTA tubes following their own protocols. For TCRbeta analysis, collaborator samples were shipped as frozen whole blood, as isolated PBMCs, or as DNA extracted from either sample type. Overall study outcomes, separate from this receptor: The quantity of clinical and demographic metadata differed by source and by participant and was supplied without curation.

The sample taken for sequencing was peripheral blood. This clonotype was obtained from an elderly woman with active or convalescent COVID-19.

The nucleotide sequence reads TGTGCCTGGAGTGTAGGGGCCCAAACTAATGAAAAACTGTTTTTT. It encodes CAWSVGAQTNEKLFF. The chain employs TRBV30 and TRBJ1-4; TRBD1 is a weak D gene call, 5 bases matching. V is pared back by 0 bases and J by 1 base, with 9 bases lying between the germline termini. From a lookup of the germline V gene (reference sequence), CDR1 and CDR2 are GTSNPN and SVGIG. The cysteine opens and the phenylalanine closes a CDR3 of 15 amino acids. Only CDR3 DNA is held: 45 bases, read in frame from base 1.